This record covers a single T cell receptor (beta chain). No antigen is known for it. A much larger clone lies one base from this, so it may be a read error. Per germline, CDR1 MGHRA and CDR2 YSYEKL. CDR3 length: 16 amino acids. V was pared by 3 bases and J by 7 bases, with 16 bases between. Cells are PBMCs isolated from about 10 ml of fresh blood. This entry comes from a study of T cells in Graves' hyperthyroidism and ophthalmopathy. Findings and limits, study-wide: In blood, most of the thyroid clonotypes expanded above 0.001 were also present. Model-based prediction identified ophthalmopathy a median 6.5 months prior to its onset.

Amplification targeted TCR beta CDR3 regions from RNA transcripts. TCR CDR3 regions were first amplified by RT-PCR with HTBI primers. TCRdb reanalysed the multiplex PCR reads using MiXCR and keeps one entry per CDR3 protein. The sample has a few hundred thousand distinct CDR3 sequences; 13% to 15% are singletons. The chain combines TRBV4-1 with TRBJ1-6; maybe TRBD1 (5 bases). The sequence was collected from a woman in her 30s with Graves' ophthalmopathy. The sequenced material came from blood. CDR3 protein: CASSQEWIGVNSPLHF. The DNA of the CDR3 is TGCGCCAGCAGCCAGGAATGGATAGGGGTGAATTCACCCCTCCACTTT.